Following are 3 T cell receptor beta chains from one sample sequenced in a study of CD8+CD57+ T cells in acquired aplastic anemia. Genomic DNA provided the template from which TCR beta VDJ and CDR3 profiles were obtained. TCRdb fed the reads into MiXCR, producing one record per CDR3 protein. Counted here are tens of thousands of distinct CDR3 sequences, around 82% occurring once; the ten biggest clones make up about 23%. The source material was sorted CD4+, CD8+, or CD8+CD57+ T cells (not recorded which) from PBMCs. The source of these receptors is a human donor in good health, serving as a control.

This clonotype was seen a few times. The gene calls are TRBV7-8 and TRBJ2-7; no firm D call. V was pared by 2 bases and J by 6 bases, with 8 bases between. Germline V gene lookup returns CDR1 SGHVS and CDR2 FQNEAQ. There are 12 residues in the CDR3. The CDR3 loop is CASSLPGGEQYF. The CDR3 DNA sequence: TGTGCCAGCAGCTTACCCGGCGGCGAGCAGTACTTC.

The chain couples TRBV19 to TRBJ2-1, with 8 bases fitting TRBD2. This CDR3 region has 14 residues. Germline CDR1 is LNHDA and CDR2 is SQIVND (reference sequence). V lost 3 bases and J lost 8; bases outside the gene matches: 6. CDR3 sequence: CASSILTGGHEQFF. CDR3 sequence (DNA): TGTGCCAGTAGTATCCTAACGGGGGGGCATGAGCAGTTCTTC.

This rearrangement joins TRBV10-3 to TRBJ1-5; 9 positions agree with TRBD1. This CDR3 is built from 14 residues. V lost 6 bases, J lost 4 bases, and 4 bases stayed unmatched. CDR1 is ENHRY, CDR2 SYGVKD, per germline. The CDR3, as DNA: TGTGCCATCAGGGGGGACAGGGAGAATCAGCCCCAGCATTTT. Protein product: CAIRGDRENQPQHF.